This T cell receptor (beta chain) comes out of a study of T cell repertoires in cytomegalovirus infection (dated by TCRdb to between 2018 and 2020). For the wider study: The HLA type of each donor mattered for the analysis, because public TCR beta signatures pointed to carriage of CMV infection along with the matching HLA type. General study outcomes and caveats: The ex vivo response was dominated by HLA-C-restricted CMV-specific TCR beta clonotypes, and the single most frequent clonotype in two of eight donors was supplied by these HLA-C-restricted clonotypes. Carriers of CMV infection plus the relevant HLA type were discriminated by the cumulative frequency of public TCR beta family members in the study cohort and in an independent approximately 360-donor cohort.

TCRdb lists the instrument as Illumina HiSeq 1500. Using fastp trimming at Q25 and MiXCR clonotype assembly, TCRdb reanalyzed the public sequencing data and kept in-frame beta chains. Rows with one shared CDR3 protein collapse into an entry with the most common genes and DNA. For this sample there are 250,000 or so distinct CDR3 sequences; approximately 13% appear just once. Together, the top ten hold approximately 1.6% of the sample. The germline V gene sets CDR1 to KGHSH and CDR2 to LQKENI. From cysteine to phenylalanine, the CDR3 is 16 amino acids long. Only CDR3 DNA is held: 48 bases, read in frame from base 1. The junction shows trimming of 3 bases on V and 8 bases on J, and the gene matches do not reach 12 bases of it. As to this clonotype: Its binding antigen is unknown. Base qualities were left out, and no much larger clone turns up one base away.

The material sequenced was PBMCs. This clonotype was obtained from a human donor in good health (CMV status not recorded). Some clones in this sample may be carry-over from other donors' samples. The chain is made from TRBV18 and TRBJ1-4, with 7 bases matching TRBD1. The DNA sequence is TGTGCCAGCTCACCCGGACAGGTCGCCGTTCAGGAAAAACTGTTTTTT. Its translation reads: CASSPGQVAVQEKLFF. When the CDR3 is completed using the reference TRBV18 and TRBJ1-4 genes on either side, the full variable domain is NAGVMQNPRHLVRRRGQEARLRCSPMKGHSHVYWYRQLPEEGLKFMVYLQKENIIDESGMPKERFSAEFPKEGPSILRIQQVVRGDSAAYFCASSPGQVAVQEKLFFGSGTQLSVL.